This is a list of T cell receptor beta chains from one sample in a study of patients with pleural tuberculosis. TCRdb re-called the reads with MiXCR, one entry per CDR3 protein. The table lists around 50,000 distinct CDR3 sequences, approximately 7.9% of them singletons. The receptors originated from a human donor with pleural tuberculosis. The CDR3 runs from the conserved cysteine through the conserved F or W. The D gene is left open where the match is weak. Size is stated for part of the rows, as once, few or many counts, or as a class when the clone is expanded.

>few|NA|TRBV29-1|TRBJ2-7
TGCAGCGGGGGCCTCTCCTACGAGCAGTACTTC
CSGGLSYEQYF
>many|NA|TRBV14|TRBJ1-1
TGTGCCAGCAGCTATACAGTTTCCTCTGAAGCTTTCTTT
CASSYTVSSEAFF
>NA|NA|TRBV2|TRBJ2-5
TGTGCCAGCGGCTCGAGGCAAGAGACCCAGTACTTC
CASGSRQETQYF
>few|TRBD1|TRBV29-1|TRBJ2-1
TGCAGCGTCCGACAGGGGGATTCCTCCTACAATGAGCAGTTCTTC
CSVRQGDSSYNEQFF
>NA|NA|TRBV6-2/TRBV6-3|TRBJ2-1
TGTGCCAGCAGTTACCGGGACACAAGCTCCTACAATGAGCAGTTCTTC
CASSYRDTSSYNEQFF
>many|TRBD1|TRBV19|TRBJ2-3
TGTGCCAGTATTCCACGGGACAGCGCTACGCAGTATTTT
CASIPRDSATQYF
>NA|NA|TRBV29-1|TRBJ2-3
TGCAGCGTTGACCTACAGAGCACAGATACGCAGTATTTT
CSVDLQSTDTQYF
>many|NA|TRBV29-1|TRBJ2-3
TGCAGCGTTAATACAGGGATAGATACGCAGTATTTT
CSVNTGIDTQYF
>many|NA|TRBV7-8|TRBJ2-3
TGTGCCAGCAGCTTATCTGTGGCAGATACGCAGTATTTT
CASSLSVADTQYF
>many|TRBD2|TRBV29-1|TRBJ2-5
TGCAGCGTGGGGCTAGCGGGAGATGAGACCCAGTACTTC
CSVGLAGDETQYF
>many|NA|TRBV28|TRBJ1-5
TGTGCCAGCAGTACTGGGGGGGGCGGCAATCAGCCCCAGCATTTT
CASSTGGGGNQPQHF
>many|NA|TRBV14|TRBJ1-1
TGTGCCAGCAGCCAAGATGGGGAGGGCATGATGAACACTGAAGCTTTCTTT
CASSQDGEGMMNTEAFF
>many|NA|TRBV19|TRBJ1-1
TGTGCCAGTACTCGTCAGCTGAACACTGAAGCTTTCTTT
CASTRQLNTEAFF
>many|NA|TRBV20-1|TRBJ1-1
TGCAGTGCCCCTAACACTGAAGCTTTCTTT
CSAPNTEAFF
>NA|NA|TRBV3-1|TRBJ2-5
TGTGCCAGCAGCCAAGACCTAGCTATAGAGACCCAGTACTTC
CASSQDLAIETQYF
>many|NA|TRBV7-8|TRBJ1-1
TGTGCCAGCAGCTCAAGACGGGCCACTGAAGCTTTCTTT
CASSSRRATEAFF
>few|TRBD2|TRBV2|TRBJ2-1
TGTGCCAGCAGTCGACTAGCGGGGAACAATGAGCAGTTCTTC
CASSRLAGNNEQFF
>many|NA|TRBV19|TRBJ1-1
TGTGCCAGTAGTACCCGAAGAAGGGGCGAAGCTTTCTTT
CASSTRRRGEAFF
>many|TRBD1|TRBV12-3/TRBV12-4|TRBJ2-3
TGTGCCAGCAGACCTCGACAGGGCAGCACAGATACGCAGTATTTT
CASRPRQGSTDTQYF
>many|NA|TRBV11-1|TRBJ2-3
TGTGCCAGCAGCTTAGTTGGGGGAATGTCCACAGATACGCAGTATTTT
CASSLVGGMSTDTQYF
>many|TRBD2|TRBV24-1|TRBJ2-1
TGTGCCACCAGTGATACTAGCGGGAGTAGCTCCTACAATGAGCAGTTCTTC
CATSDTSGSSSYNEQFF
>many|NA|TRBV25-1|TRBJ2-7
TGTGCCAGCAGTGATCTGGCTTTTAGGCAGTACTTC
CASSDLAFRQYF
>many|NA|TRBV6-1|TRBJ2-1
TGTGCCAGCAGCCGGGGGACACTATACAATGAGCAGTTCTTC
CASSRGTLYNEQFF
>many|TRBD2|TRBV2|TRBJ2-1
TGTGCCAGCAGTGAACACCCTAGCGGGAGCACGTACAATGAGCAGTTCTTC
CASSEHPSGSTYNEQFF
>many|NA|TRBV28|TRBJ2-7
TGTGCCAGCAGGTCCGGGGGTAGTAGAGGCGAGCAGTACTTC
CASRSGGSRGEQYF
>many|NA|TRBV2|TRBJ1-3
TGTGCCAGCGTTCGGGGGTCTTCCCCTGGAAACACCATATATTTT
CASVRGSSPGNTIYF
>many|TRBD2|TRBV4-1|TRBJ2-5
TGCGCCAGCAGAAATCTAGCGGGAGGGGAGACCCAGTACTTC
CASRNLAGGETQYF
>many|TRBD2|TRBV7-3|TRBJ2-1
TGTGCCAGCAGCTTAAGTATCGCGGGAGGGTACAATGAGCAGTTCTTC
CASSLSIAGGYNEQFF
>many|NA|TRBV6-1|TRBJ2-7
TGTGCCAGCAGAAGGCCTCTCAGATCCTACGAGCAGTACTTC
CASRRPLRSYEQYF
>many|TRBD1|TRBV5-1|TRBJ1-1
TGCGCCAGCAGCTTAGGACAGGTTCATGACACTGAAGCTTTCTTT
CASSLGQVHDTEAFF
>NA|NA|TRBV12-3/TRBV12-4|TRBJ2-1
TGTGCCAGCAGTTTAGCCCTTACCGGTGAGCAGTTCTTC
CASSLALTGEQFF
>many|NA|TRBV20-1|TRBJ2-5
TGCAGTGCTATAACCCAGCAAGGGACCCAGTACTTC
CSAITQQGTQYF
>many|NA|TRBV29-1|TRBJ1-4
TGCAGCGTTGAGACAGGTCGGGGACTGTTTTTT
CSVETGRGLFF
>few|NA|TRBV29-1|TRBJ1-1
TGCAGCGTTGATCCCATGAACACTGAAGCTTTCTTT
CSVDPMNTEAFF
>many|NA|TRBV7-8|TRBJ2-7
TGTGCCAGCAGTAAGGCCAGGGATGGCGAGCAGTACTTC
CASSKARDGEQYF
>many|NA|TRBV24-1|TRBJ2-3
TGTGCCACCAGTGATTATCTCAGGGAAGATACGCAGTATTTT
CATSDYLREDTQYF
>many|NA|TRBV20-1|TRBJ2-1
TGCAGTGCTAGAGGGGGGGGCCTCTACAATGAGCAGTTCTTC
CSARGGGLYNEQFF
>many|NA|TRBV2|TRBJ1-1
TGTGCCAGCAAACCTATGGGGGACACTGAAGCTTTCTTT
CASKPMGDTEAFF
>many|NA|TRBV11-2|TRBJ1-2
TGTGCCAGCAGCGTAACAGGGTGGGATGGCTACACCTTC
CASSVTGWDGYTF
>many|NA|TRBV7-2|TRBJ2-1
TGTGCCAGCAGCTTAGCGGGAGTTCGTGAGCAGTTCTTC
CASSLAGVREQFF
>many|NA|TRBV12-3/TRBV12-4|TRBJ2-2
TGTGCCAGCAGTTTCCAGGGGCCCGGGGAGCTGTTTTTT
CASSFQGPGELFF
>NA|TRBD2|TRBV29-1|TRBJ2-1
TGCAGCGTTGTGGCGGGGGTCCATGAGCAGTTCTTC
CSVVAGVHEQFF
>many|NA|TRBV4-1|TRBJ2-1
TGCGCCAGCAGCCCACAGGCTAGCGACGTGAATGAGCAGTTCTTC
CASSPQASDVNEQFF
>few|NA|TRBV5-1|TRBJ1-1
TGCGCCAGCAGCACCAACAGGGTGAACACTGAAGCTTTCTTT
CASSTNRVNTEAFF
>many|NA|TRBV20-1|TRBJ1-2
TGCAGTGCTAGACGCAGGGTATTGGGCTATGGCTACACCTTC
CSARRRVLGYGYTF
>many|TRBD2|TRBV12-3/TRBV12-4|TRBJ2-1
TGTGCCAGCAGTTTAGCCGGACTAGCGGGAGAGGAGGAGTTCTTC
CASSLAGLAGEEEFF
>many|TRBD1|TRBV3-1|TRBJ1-4
TGTGCCAGCAGTCCAGGGGGCCAGGTTGGTGAAAAACTGTTTTTT
CASSPGGQVGEKLFF
>many|NA|TRBV12-3/TRBV12-4|TRBJ2-5
TGTGCCAGCAGTCCGGGGACCACTGAGACCCAGTACTTC
CASSPGTTETQYF
>NA|TRBD2|TRBV27|TRBJ2-7
TGTGCCAGCAGTTCTATGACTAGCGGGGGTTACGAGCAGTACTTC
CASSSMTSGGYEQYF
>many|NA|TRBV28|TRBJ2-3
TGTGCCAGCAGTTTGGGGAGAGATACGCAGTATTTT
CASSLGRDTQYF
>many|NA|TRBV20-1|TRBJ2-5
TGCAGTGCTGACCCTCGCGGGGCGGGGTACCAAGAGACCCAGTACTTC
CSADPRGAGYQETQYF
>many|NA|TRBV6-2/TRBV6-3|TRBJ2-3
TGTGCCAGCAGTTACGGCGGCACAGATACGCAGTATTTT
CASSYGGTDTQYF
>NA|NA|TRBV11-2|TRBJ1-1
TGTGCCAGCAGTTTTACGGGGATCGCTGAAGCTTTCTTT
CASSFTGIAEAFF
>many|TRBD2|TRBV15|TRBJ2-2
TGTGCCACCAGCAGACTAGCGGGAGAGGTCGGGGAGCTGTTTTTT
CATSRLAGEVGELFF
>NA|NA|TRBV11-2|TRBJ1-4
TGTGCCAGCAGCTTGGGGGGAGGGGAAAAACTGTTTTTT
CASSLGGGEKLFF
>many|NA|TRBV25-1|TRBJ2-1
TGTGCCAGCAGAACCCAATTCCCAGAGAGAACCTACAATGAGCAGTTCTTC
CASRTQFPERTYNEQFF
>NA|NA|TRBV5-1|TRBJ1-1
TGCGCCAGCAGCAACTACAGGGAGGGATCCACTGAAGCTTTCTTT
CASSNYREGSTEAFF